These T cell receptor beta chains were read from a single sample in a study of T-cell memory formation after mild COVID-19. TCRdb itself ran the 5' RACE reads through MiXCR, one entry per CDR3 protein. Of some 49,000 distinct CDR3 sequences in the sample, roughly a quarter are singletons; the top ten hold around 45%. The sequencing sample was made of PBMCs or a T cell subset sorted from them (not recorded which). The receptors shown here come from a man younger than 30 who had mild COVID-19 (a few samples of this study predate the infection). Cell type and time point are not known. Both conserved end residues are part of each CDR3. Each record gives: J gene, clone size, V gene, D gene, CDR3 protein, CDR3 DNA. The D gene is left open where the match is weak. Expanded clones get a size class; other rows say once, few or many, or leave the size out.

j_gene: TRBJ2-2; abundance: .; v_gene: TRBV7-9; d_gene: .; CDR3aa: CAGGGGQPITGELFF; CDR3nt: TGTGCCGGAGGTGGCGGACAGCCGATCACCGGGGAGCTGTTTTTT
j_gene: TRBJ2-1; abundance: once; v_gene: TRBV7-2; d_gene: .; CDR3aa: CASSLGTISYNEQFF; CDR3nt: TGTGCCAGCAGCTTAGGGACAATCTCCTACAATGAGCAGTTCTTC
j_gene: TRBJ2-1; abundance: few; v_gene: TRBV5-1; d_gene: TRBD1; CDR3aa: CASSLGRQGYNEQFF; CDR3nt: TGCGCCAGCAGCTTGGGCCGACAGGGCTACAATGAGCAGTTCTTC
j_gene: TRBJ2-7; abundance: .; v_gene: TRBV4-1; d_gene: .; CDR3aa: CASSQGSQSENEQYF; CDR3nt: TGCGCCAGCAGCCAAGGATCGCAGTCGGAGAACGAGCAGTACTTC
j_gene: TRBJ2-3; abundance: once; v_gene: TRBV6-2/TRBV6-3; d_gene: .; CDR3aa: CASSRATGRVGDTQYF; CDR3nt: TGTGCCAGCTCGAGAGCTACGGGGAGAGTCGGGGATACGCAGTATTTT
j_gene: TRBJ1-6; abundance: .; v_gene: TRBV13; d_gene: .; CDR3aa: CASSQTGDSPLHF; CDR3nt: TGTGCCAGCAGCCAGACAGGCGATTCACCCCTCCACTTT
j_gene: TRBJ2-4; abundance: few; v_gene: TRBV6-6; d_gene: TRBD2; CDR3aa: CASSYGRGGGAKNIQYF; CDR3nt: TGTGCCAGCAGTTATGGACGGGGGGGGGGTGCCAAAAACATTCAGTACTTC
j_gene: TRBJ1-5; abundance: .; v_gene: TRBV20-1; d_gene: .; CDR3aa: CSASWGPRTDNQPQHF; CDR3nt: TGCAGTGCTAGTTGGGGACCTCGGACAGACAATCAGCCCCAGCATTTT
j_gene: TRBJ2-1; abundance: .; v_gene: TRBV5-1; d_gene: TRBD2; CDR3aa: CASSSGGGAVLRYEQFF; CDR3nt: TGCGCCAGCAGCTCCGGCGGGGGAGCGGTGTTACGCTATGAGCAGTTCTTC
j_gene: TRBJ2-1; abundance: few; v_gene: TRBV19; d_gene: .; CDR3aa: CASRAPGGRQFF; CDR3nt: TGTGCCAGCCGCGCCCCTGGGGGTCGGCAGTTCTTC
j_gene: TRBJ2-1; abundance: .; v_gene: TRBV7-9; d_gene: TRBD1; CDR3aa: CASSLHRQGGREQFF; CDR3nt: TGTGCCAGCAGCCTTCATAGACAGGGTGGCCGGGAGCAGTTCTTC
j_gene: TRBJ2-7; abundance: .; v_gene: TRBV6-1; d_gene: TRBD1; CDR3aa: CASSDTGDSSYEQYF; CDR3nt: TGTGCCAGCAGTGACACTGGGGACAGCTCCTACGAGCAGTACTTC
j_gene: TRBJ2-2; abundance: few; v_gene: TRBV29-1; d_gene: TRBD2; CDR3aa: CSSTGREGLTGELFF; CDR3nt: TGCAGCTCCACGGGTCGGGAGGGGCTCACCGGGGAGCTGTTTTTT
j_gene: TRBJ2-1; abundance: .; v_gene: TRBV19; d_gene: TRBD2; CDR3aa: CASSFLAGSSYNEQFF; CDR3nt: TGTGCCAGTAGTTTCCTAGCGGGAAGCTCCTACAATGAGCAGTTCTTC
j_gene: TRBJ2-5; abundance: .; v_gene: TRBV27; d_gene: TRBD2; CDR3aa: CASSLLLAVGETQYF; CDR3nt: TGTGCCAGCAGTTTACTTCTAGCGGTTGGTGAGACCCAGTACTTC
j_gene: TRBJ2-2; abundance: medium-sized; v_gene: TRBV2; d_gene: .; CDR3aa: CASTDLDTGELFF; CDR3nt: TGTGCCAGCACCGACTTAGACACCGGGGAGCTGTTTTTT
j_gene: TRBJ2-3; abundance: many; v_gene: TRBV5-1; d_gene: TRBD2; CDR3aa: CASSLEGTSGGADTQYF; CDR3nt: TGCGCCAGCAGCTTGGAGGGGACTAGCGGGGGCGCAGATACGCAGTATTTT
j_gene: TRBJ2-3; abundance: .; v_gene: TRBV29-1; d_gene: .; CDR3aa: CSVEGGIARDTQYF; CDR3nt: TGCAGCGTCGAAGGGGGAATTGCTAGAGATACGCAGTATTTT
j_gene: TRBJ2-3; abundance: few; v_gene: TRBV5-8; d_gene: TRBD2; CDR3aa: CASSRRLAGGPWGTDTQYF; CDR3nt: TGTGCCAGCAGCCGCCGACTAGCGGGGGGGCCATGGGGCACAGATACGCAGTATTTT
j_gene: TRBJ2-1; abundance: .; v_gene: TRBV6-5; d_gene: TRBD1; CDR3aa: CASRLDRGNEQFF; CDR3nt: TGTGCCAGCAGATTGGACAGGGGCAATGAGCAGTTCTTC
j_gene: TRBJ2-1; abundance: few; v_gene: TRBV30; d_gene: .; CDR3aa: CAWSVAGTHYYNEQFF; CDR3nt: TGTGCCTGGAGTGTAGCTGGGACTCACTACTACAATGAGCAGTTCTTC
j_gene: TRBJ2-5; abundance: few; v_gene: TRBV5-1; d_gene: .; CDR3aa: CASSLEGGVQETQYF; CDR3nt: TGCGCCAGCAGCTTAGAGGGGGGAGTCCAAGAGACCCAGTACTTC
j_gene: TRBJ1-2; abundance: few; v_gene: TRBV5-1; d_gene: .; CDR3aa: CASSRTGAKLNYGYTF; CDR3nt: TGCGCCAGCAGCCGGACGGGGGCTAAACTTAACTATGGCTACACCTTC
j_gene: TRBJ2-5; abundance: .; v_gene: TRBV11-2; d_gene: .; CDR3aa: CASSLYGQETQYF; CDR3nt: TGTGCCAGCAGCTTATACGGTCAAGAGACCCAGTACTTC
j_gene: TRBJ2-3; abundance: .; v_gene: TRBV7-2; d_gene: .; CDR3aa: CASSLWGAYTDTQYF; CDR3nt: TGTGCCAGCAGCTTATGGGGAGCCTACACAGATACGCAGTATTTT
j_gene: TRBJ1-3; abundance: .; v_gene: TRBV6-2/TRBV6-3; d_gene: .; CDR3aa: CASSYSERSGNTIYF; CDR3nt: TGTGCCAGCAGTTACTCGGAAAGATCTGGAAACACCATATATTTT
j_gene: TRBJ2-6; abundance: .; v_gene: TRBV15; d_gene: .; CDR3aa: CATGQGGSFSGANVLTF; CDR3nt: TGTGCCACCGGTCAGGGGGGAAGTTTCTCTGGGGCCAACGTCCTGACTTTC
j_gene: TRBJ1-1; abundance: .; v_gene: TRBV29-1; d_gene: .; CDR3aa: CSVGGAFF; CDR3nt: TGCAGCGTTGGAGGGGCTTTCTTT
j_gene: TRBJ2-7; abundance: few; v_gene: TRBV4-1; d_gene: TRBD1; CDR3aa: CASSYGPQGAYEQYF; CDR3nt: TGCGCCAGCAGTTATGGTCCACAGGGGGCCTACGAGCAGTACTTC
j_gene: TRBJ2-1; abundance: .; v_gene: TRBV9; d_gene: .; CDR3aa: CASSAGGTGAPRNEQFF; CDR3nt: TGTGCCAGCAGCGCGGGGGGAACAGGGGCCCCACGCAATGAGCAGTTCTTC
j_gene: TRBJ2-7; abundance: once; v_gene: TRBV27; d_gene: TRBD1; CDR3aa: CASSLARTGSREQYF; CDR3nt: TGTGCCAGCAGTTTGGCCCGGACAGGGTCGAGGGAGCAGTACTTC
j_gene: TRBJ2-2; abundance: .; v_gene: TRBV6-2/TRBV6-3; d_gene: TRBD1; CDR3aa: CASSSGGSNTGELFF; CDR3nt: TGTGCCAGCAGTTCAGGGGGATCGAACACCGGGGAGCTGTTTTTT
j_gene: TRBJ1-1; abundance: .; v_gene: TRBV4-1; d_gene: .; CDR3aa: CASSQDTGRTEAFF; CDR3nt: TGCGCCAGCAGCCAAGATACAGGTCGCACTGAAGCTTTCTTT
j_gene: TRBJ2-5; abundance: .; v_gene: TRBV29-1; d_gene: .; CDR3aa: CSVEDGGRETQYF; CDR3nt: TGCAGCGTTGAAGATGGAGGGAGGGAGACCCAGTACTTC
j_gene: TRBJ2-7; abundance: few; v_gene: TRBV5-1; d_gene: .; CDR3aa: CASSLQGSPSYEQYF; CDR3nt: TGCGCCAGCAGCCTACAGGGTTCTCCTAGCTACGAGCAGTACTTC
j_gene: TRBJ2-5; abundance: .; v_gene: TRBV7-9; d_gene: TRBD2; CDR3aa: CASSWEGSYETQYF; CDR3nt: TGTGCCAGCAGCTGGGAGGGAAGCTACGAGACCCAGTACTTC
j_gene: TRBJ1-3; abundance: few; v_gene: TRBV7-9; d_gene: .; CDR3aa: CASSSAYLSGNTIYF; CDR3nt: TGTGCCAGCAGCTCAGCTTACCTCTCTGGAAACACCATATATTTT
j_gene: TRBJ1-2; abundance: few; v_gene: TRBV15; d_gene: .; CDR3aa: CATSRDGARERNYGYTF; CDR3nt: TGTGCCACCAGCAGAGATGGCGCGCGGGAACGGAACTATGGCTACACCTTC
j_gene: TRBJ2-3; abundance: .; v_gene: TRBV7-3; d_gene: TRBD2; CDR3aa: CASSPVGGADTQYF; CDR3nt: TGTGCCAGCAGCCCGGTCGGGGGGGCAGATACGCAGTATTTT
j_gene: TRBJ1-4; abundance: once; v_gene: TRBV4-2; d_gene: .; CDR3aa: CASSQDGATTNEKLFF; CDR3nt: TGTGCCAGCAGCCAAGATGGGGCAACAACTAATGAAAAACTGTTTTTT
j_gene: TRBJ1-1; abundance: few; v_gene: TRBV6-5; d_gene: .; CDR3aa: CASSYSPGWVAFF; CDR3nt: TGTGCCAGCAGTTACAGTCCGGGGTGGGTGGCTTTCTTT
j_gene: TRBJ1-5; abundance: few; v_gene: TRBV5-8; d_gene: .; CDR3aa: CASSFGQPQHF; CDR3nt: TGTGCCAGCAGCTTTGGTCAGCCCCAGCATTTT
j_gene: TRBJ1-1; abundance: .; v_gene: TRBV7-9; d_gene: .; CDR3aa: CASSPRRGMNTEAFF; CDR3nt: TGTGCCAGCAGCCCTCGGAGGGGCATGAACACTGAAGCTTTCTTT
j_gene: TRBJ2-5; abundance: .; v_gene: TRBV4-1; d_gene: .; CDR3aa: CASSQEIGEQETQYF; CDR3nt: TGCGCCAGCAGTCAAGAGATCGGGGAACAAGAGACCCAGTACTTC
j_gene: TRBJ2-3; abundance: .; v_gene: TRBV15; d_gene: .; CDR3aa: CATSRVREGFINTDTQYF; CDR3nt: TGTGCCACCAGCAGAGTGAGAGAGGGCTTCATTAATACAGATACGCAGTATTTT
j_gene: TRBJ2-2; abundance: .; v_gene: TRBV9; d_gene: .; CDR3aa: CASSVYGSGELFF; CDR3nt: TGTGCCAGCAGCGTCTACGGGTCCGGGGAGCTGTTTTTT
j_gene: TRBJ1-5; abundance: .; v_gene: TRBV2; d_gene: TRBD1; CDR3aa: CASGGGQGARNQPQHF; CDR3nt: TGTGCCAGTGGTGGGGGACAGGGGGCGCGCAATCAGCCCCAGCATTTT
j_gene: TRBJ2-1; abundance: few; v_gene: TRBV7-2; d_gene: TRBD2; CDR3aa: CASSLGTSEQFF; CDR3nt: TGTGCCAGCAGCCTCGGGACTAGCGAGCAGTTCTTC
j_gene: TRBJ1-1; abundance: .; v_gene: TRBV9; d_gene: .; CDR3aa: CASSGTAPEAFF; CDR3nt: TGTGCCAGCAGCGGGACAGCCCCTGAAGCTTTCTTT
j_gene: TRBJ2-5; abundance: many; v_gene: TRBV11-1; d_gene: .; CDR3aa: CAIIKGETQYF; CDR3nt: TGTGCCATCATAAAAGGAGAGACCCAGTACTTC
j_gene: TRBJ2-2; abundance: few; v_gene: TRBV12-3/TRBV12-4; d_gene: .; CDR3aa: CASPGTANTGELFF; CDR3nt: TGTGCCAGCCCCGGGACGGCGAACACCGGGGAGCTGTTTTTT
j_gene: TRBJ1-5; abundance: .; v_gene: TRBV4-1; d_gene: .; CDR3aa: CASSQGEVNSNQPQHF; CDR3nt: TGCGCCAGCAGCCAAGGTGAGGTCAATAGCAATCAGCCCCAGCATTTT
j_gene: TRBJ2-5; abundance: few; v_gene: TRBV13; d_gene: .; CDR3aa: CASSFYRVEKGEETQYF; CDR3nt: TGTGCCAGCAGCTTCTACAGGGTGGAAAAGGGAGAAGAGACCCAGTACTTC
j_gene: TRBJ1-1; abundance: few; v_gene: TRBV13; d_gene: .; CDR3aa: CASSLGTGMNTEAFF; CDR3nt: TGTGCCAGCAGCTTAGGAACGGGAATGAACACTGAAGCTTTCTTT
j_gene: TRBJ1-1; abundance: .; v_gene: TRBV5-1; d_gene: .; CDR3aa: CASSEGVRTEAFF; CDR3nt: TGCGCCAGCAGCGAGGGGGTACGGACTGAAGCTTTCTTT